Following are 31 T cell receptor beta chains from one sample sequenced in a study of cytomegalovirus exposure and HLA in healthy donors (dated by TCRdb to about 2017). Libraries were built with the immunoSEQ multiplex PCR assay. For the multiplex PCR, a mixture combining 60 forward primers for TCR Vbeta segments and 13 reverse primers for TCR Jbeta segments was used. TCRdb provides this immuneACCESS table in a form limited to in-frame rearrangements. Some clones are lacking; in checked studies, under half of them reflect an unresolved V gene, and why the rest are absent is not known. A total of tens of thousands of clones appear in this sample, 65% to 75% of them only once. Around 25% of the sample goes to the ten largest clones. The sequenced sample consisted of PBMCs. Source of these receptors: a man between 50 and 59 years old in good health and CMV-seropositive.

This chain joins TRBV20-1 and TRBJ2-1; D gene unclear. Germline assignment: CDR1 DFQATT and CDR2 SNEGSKA (reference sequence). This CDR3 is 11 amino acids long. Trimming stripped 3 bases from V and 8 bases from J, with 8 bases between. CDR3: CSARLIDEQFF. The CDR3 nucleotides are TGCAGTGCTAGGCTAATAGATGAGCAGTTCTTC.

On this clone: The germline gene is not matched at one end of the junction; a read error may be the cause. The chain combines TRBV6-1 with TRBJ2-7; 10 nucleotides align to TRBD1. Germline CDR1 and CDR2: MNHNS and SASEGT. The CDR3 spans 14 residues. In nucleotides, the CDR3 is TGTGCCGGCAGCTCCCAGGACAGGGGGAACGAGCAGTACTTC. This codes for CAGSSQDRGNEQYF.

CDR3 DNA: TGCGCCAGCAGCTTGCCCCCGGGACAGGGGTTTGGTGGCTACACCTTC. Translating it yields CASSLPPGQGFGGYTF. The chain carries TRBV5-1 and TRBJ1-2, with TRBD1 matching over 10 bases. V shed 1 base, J shed 7 bases, and the junction held 10 bases outside the gene matches. The CDR3 has 16 amino acids. From germline, CDR1 is SGHRS and CDR2 YFSETQ.

The V and J genes are TRBV13 and TRBJ2-2; 7 nucleotides line up with TRBD1. This CDR3 contains 16 residues. CDR1 is PRHDT and CDR2 is FYEKMQ in the germline V gene (reference sequence). V was clipped by 1 base and J by 0 bases; unmatched bases: 2. In DNA form, the CDR3 reads TGTGCCAGCAGCTTAGTGGACAGGACGAACACCGGGGAGCTGTTTTTT. Its translation: CASSLVDRTNTGELFF. The variable domain in full, with the rest retrieved from reference TRBV13 and TRBJ2-2, is AAGVIQSPRHLIKEKRETATLKCYPIPRHDTVYWYQQGPGQDPQFLISFYEKMQSDKGSIPDRFSAQQFSDYHSELNMSSLELGDSALYFCASSLVDRTNTGELFFGEGSRLTVL.

This chain joins TRBV5-1 and TRBJ2-7, with 7 bases fitting TRBD2. The CDR3 runs 14 residues. Germline values: CDR1 SGHRS, CDR2 YFSETQ. V was pared by 4 bases and J by 4 bases, with 8 bases of the junction left unmatched. The CDR3 protein is CASSPGGDWYEQYF. CDR3 sequence (DNA): TGCGCCAGCAGCCCTGGGGGGGATTGGTACGAGCAGTACTTC.

V is TRBV11-3 and J is TRBJ1-1; possible D gene TRBD1, 5 bases. Trimming removed 5 bases from V and 3 bases from J, with 13 bases in between. Germline assignment: CDR1 SGHNT and CDR2 YENEEA. The CDR3 totals 14 residues. CDR3 bases: TGTGCCAGCAGCCCCCGGGGGAAGGACACTGAAGCTTTCTTT. It is translated as CASSPRGKDTEAFF.

This chain joins TRBV18 and TRBJ1-1; possibly TRBD1 for D (5 bases). V was trimmed by 1 base and J by 5 bases, leaving 8 bases between them. This CDR3 comprises 13 residues. Germline V gives CDR1 KGHSH, CDR2 LQKENI. CDR3 amino acids: CASSPLAGTEAFF. CDR3 coding DNA: TGTGCCAGCTCACCACTGGCAGGGACTGAAGCTTTCTTT.

This clone showed up just a few times. The CDR3 nucleotides are TGTGCCTGGAGCGAGGACAGGGGTTACGAGCAGTACTTC. This gives the protein CAWSEDRGYEQYF. The rearrangement uses TRBV30 and TRBJ2-7; 9 bases line up with TRBD1. Germline trimming cut 3 bases from V and 4 bases from J; bases unmatched to any gene: 4. Germline V lookup: CDR1 GTSNPN, CDR2 SVGIG (reference sequence). CDR3 size: 13 residues.

V usage is TRBV7-9 and J usage is TRBJ1-5, with 8 bases lining up with TRBD1. CDR1 and CDR2 from the germline V gene are SEHNR and FQNEAQ (reference sequence). The CDR3 has 19 residues. The V gene end was trimmed by 3 bases and the J gene end by 2 bases; junction bases not matched to a gene: 15. This CDR3 is CASSFVGTGGEWGNQPQHF. The CDR3 DNA reads as TGTGCCAGCAGCTTTGTCGGGACAGGAGGGGAGTGGGGCAATCAGCCCCAGCATTTT.

This clone showed up just a few times. It is likely a read error, because the conserved phenylalanine at the end of the CDR3 is missing. The DNA is omitted, as the CDR3 cannot be located on it reliably, and the CDR3 follows TCRdb's listing. This chain links TRBV4-1 with TRBJ1-1; TRBD1 was called by the table and not checked on the DNA. The germline V gene encodes CDR1 MGHRA and CDR2 YSYEKL. 15 amino acids form the CDR3, both terminal residues included. The CDR3 is CASSQEVGTGIPDSL.

This sequence joins TRBV4-1 and TRBJ2-1; tentative D call: TRBD2 (6 bases). Trimming removed 4 bases from V and 4 bases from J, with 14 bases in between. CDR1 is MGHRA, CDR2 YSYEKL, per germline. The CDR3 runs 15 residues. DNA for the CDR3: TGCGCCAGCAGCCCCGGACTAACCCCTTACAATGAGCAGTTCTTC. Translating it yields CASSPGLTPYNEQFF.

The V gene is TRBV5-6, the J gene TRBJ2-3; no definite D call. CDR3 length: 12 amino acids. V lost 0 bases and J 5 bases, leaving 4 bases between the germline ends. Germline V gives CDR1 SGHDT, CDR2 YYEEEE. Here the CDR3 DNA reads TGTGCCAGCAGCTTGGCAGGAGATACGCAGTATTTT. This encodes CASSLAGDTQYF.

This chain joins TRBV6-6 and TRBJ1-1; D is ambiguous. The V end lost 0 bases, the J end lost 5 bases, and 13 bases lay between the germline ends. Germline V gives CDR1 MNHNY, CDR2 SVGAGI (reference sequence). CDR3 length equals 15 residues. CDR3 nucleotide sequence: TGTGCCAGCAGTTACTCGGGCCCCGAAAGGACTGAAGCTTTCTTT. The encoded protein is CASSYSGPERTEAFF.

A few counts support this clone. This chain connects TRBV6-6 to TRBJ2-1; perhaps TRBD1 as D (5 bases). This CDR3 has 11 amino acids. The V end was cut by 2 bases, the J end by 13 bases, with 9 bases between. The germline CDR1 and CDR2 sequences are MNHNY and SVGAGI (reference sequence). In DNA, the CDR3 is TGTGCCAGCAGTTACGACAGAGACCAGTTCTTC. Amino acids: CASSYDRDQFF.

This clone was counted between two and nine times. The chain couples TRBV30 to TRBJ1-2, with TRBD1 as a possible D gene (5 bases). Trimming took 4 bases from V and 6 from J, leaving 9 bases between them. Germline CDR1 reads GTSNPN; CDR2 reads SVGIG (reference sequence). CDR3 size: 11 residues. CDR3 bases: TGTGCCTGGATCCAAGGGGATGGCTACACCTTC. Its protein is CAWIQGDGYTF.

The V call is TRBV27, the J call TRBJ2-1; 10 positions agree with TRBD2. Per germline, CDR1 MNHEY and CDR2 SMNVEV (reference sequence). The junction had 9 bases not matched to a gene; V was cut back by 6 bases and J by 4 bases. CDR3 size: 16 residues. Here the CDR3 reads CASSLRTSGLYNEQFF. In nucleotides, the CDR3 is TGTGCCAGCAGCCTGAGGACTAGCGGCTTGTACAATGAGCAGTTCTTC.

This chain joins TRBV19 and TRBJ1-2; D may be TRBD1 (5 bases). Germline V CDR1 and CDR2: LNHDA, SQIVND (reference sequence). Trimming pared 5 bases from V and 0 bases from J, leaving 10 bases between. The CDR3 sequence is 14 residues long. CDR3 amino acids: CASSFRQSNYGYTF. The CDR3 region has the DNA TGTGCCAGTAGTTTCCGACAGTCTAACTATGGCTACACCTTC.

DNA for the CDR3: TGTGCCAGCAGTGTTAAGAGGCCGCGGGAGAGGGGAGAGACCCAGTACTTC. This sequence encodes CASSVKRPRERGETQYF. The rearrangement uses TRBV2 and TRBJ2-5, with 7 bases fitting TRBD2. The V gene end was trimmed by 4 bases and the J gene end by 4 bases; junction bases not matched to a gene: 15. This CDR3 spans 17 amino acids. Germline lookup yields CDR1 SNHLY and CDR2 FYNNEI.

This chain links TRBV7-9 with TRBJ2-7; possible D gene TRBD1, 6 bases. Germline CDR1 SEHNR, CDR2 FQNEAQ (reference sequence). This CDR3 is built from 14 residues. The V end was cut by 4 bases, the J end by 4 bases, with 14 bases between. The CDR3 nucleotides read TGTGCCAGCAGCTACCGGGACACCCTATACGAGCAGTACTTC. Translated: CASSYRDTLYEQYF.

The chain carries TRBV30 and TRBJ2-1; 13 bases align to TRBD2. The germline gives CDR1 GTSNPN, CDR2 SVGIG (reference sequence). CDR3 size: 17 residues. V dropped 3 bases and J dropped 9; count of bases not matched to a gene: 14. The chain's CDR3 is CAWSAPGLAGVSSEQFF. The CDR3 DNA sequence: TGTGCCTGGAGCGCACCCGGACTAGCGGGAGTTTCAAGTGAGCAGTTCTTC.

This chain uses TRBV5-1 with TRBJ2-3; tentative D call: TRBD1 (6 bases). V was clipped by 3 bases and J by 2 bases, with 10 bases between them. Germline V gene data show CDR1 as SGHRS and CDR2 as YFSETQ. The CDR3 length is 14 residues. The CDR3 spells CASSSTGYTDTQYF. CDR3 sequence (DNA): TGCGCCAGCAGCTCGACAGGCTACACAGATACGCAGTATTTT. The full variable domain, in which reference TRBV5-1 and TRBJ2-3 provide the parts outside the CDR3, is KAGVTQTPRYLIKTRGQQVTLSCSPISGHRSVSWYQQTPGQGLQFLFEYFSETQRNKGNFPGRFSGRQFSNSRSEMNVSTLELGDSALYLCASSSTGYTDTQYFGPGTRLTVL.

The J gene is TRBJ2-1, the V gene TRBV11-3; perhaps TRBD2 as D (6 bases). Germline CDR1 and CDR2: SGHNT and YENEEA. V shed 4 bases and J shed 10 bases, with 14 bases lying between them. The CDR3 consists of 13 residues. Written as DNA, the CDR3 is TGTGCCAGCAGCTCTCGGGGGTCTGGGGAGCAGTTCTTC. It codes for CASSSRGSGEQFF.

The chain joins TRBV10-2 to TRBJ1-2; D call uncertain. Germline-derived CDR1 and CDR2 are WSHSY and SAAADI. V was clipped by 3 bases and J by 0 bases, with 14 bases between them. The CDR3 loop spans 16 amino acids. CDR3 sequence (DNA): TGCGCCAGCAGTGAACCGGCCGGGAGCACTAACTATGGCTACACCTTC. Residues: CASSEPAGSTNYGYTF.

The chain links TRBV5-6 to TRBJ1-4; possibly TRBD1 for D (5 bases). V was cut by 0 bases and J by 5 bases, with 8 bases left in between. Germline lookup yields CDR1 SGHDT and CDR2 YYEEEE. The length of the CDR3 is 14 residues. CDR3 amino acids: CASSLGGRNEKLFF. In DNA form, the CDR3 reads TGTGCCAGCAGCTTGGGGGGCAGAAATGAAAAACTGTTTTTT.

The chain links TRBV11-2 to TRBJ2-6; D is perhaps TRBD2 (6 bases). Germline CDR1 is SGHAT and CDR2 is FQNNGV. V lost 5 bases and J lost 1, with 9 bases in between. The CDR3 totals 15 residues. The CDR3 loop reads CASSPGRSGANVLTF. Written as DNA, the CDR3 is TGTGCCAGCAGCCCCGGGAGATCTGGGGCCAACGTCCTGACTTTC.

This clone was seen a few times. CDR3 region: CASSQARESNQPQHF. The DNA for the CDR3 is TGTGCCAGCAGCCAAGCGCGGGAAAGCAATCAGCCCCAGCATTTT. The V gene is TRBV4-2, the J gene TRBJ1-5; D call uncertain. From germline, CDR1 is LGHNA and CDR2 YNFKEQ. The length of the CDR3 is 15 residues. The V end lost 1 base, the J end lost 1 base, and 8 bases lay between the germline ends.

J is TRBJ2-7 and V is TRBV5-4, with D uncertain. The CDR3 consists of 14 residues. Between the trimmed V and J ends, which lost 0 bases and 1 base, there was a span of 8 bases. The germline CDR1 and CDR2 sequences are SGHNT and YYREEE (reference sequence). The CDR3 DNA is TGTGCCAGCAGCTTGGGTACTACATCCTACGAGCAGTACTTC. Amino acids: CASSLGTTSYEQYF.

The CDR3 loop reads CASSPDRASYEQYF. CDR3 DNA: TGCGCCAGCAGCCCGGACAGAGCCTCCTACGAGCAGTACTTC. This chain links TRBV5-1 with TRBJ2-7, with D perhaps matching TRBD1 (6 bases). Germline V lookup: CDR1 SGHRS, CDR2 YFSETQ. V lost 4 bases and J 0 bases, leaving 11 bases between the germline ends. The CDR3 totals 14 residues.

The V and J genes are TRBV14 and TRBJ1-6, with 7 bases matching TRBD1. The CDR3 totals 15 residues. CDR1 and CDR2 (germline): SGHDN, FVKESK. V lost 0 bases, J lost 13 bases, and 9 bases stayed unmatched. Written as DNA, the CDR3 is TGTGCCAGCAGCCAAGAGGACAGGCCCTGGGAGCCCCTCCACTTT. This gives the protein CASSQEDRPWEPLHF.

The rearrangement joins TRBV28 to TRBJ1-5; no clear D gene. The V gene's germline CDR1 is MDHEN and CDR2 SYDVKM. V shed 6 bases and J shed 0 bases, with 12 bases lying between them. The CDR3 extends over 15 amino acids. CDR3 in DNA: TGTGCCAGCAGGCCCGGAGAGAATAGCAATCAGCCCCAGCATTTT. Its translation: CASRPGENSNQPQHF.

The V call is TRBV18, the J call TRBJ2-1; a possible D gene is TRBD2 (6 bases). There are 17 residues in the CDR3. Germline values: CDR1 KGHSH, CDR2 LQKENI. The V end lost 1 base, the J end lost 1 base, and 14 bases lay between the germline ends. The CDR3 loop reads CASSPLPGGSSYNEQFF. The CDR3 nucleotides read TGTGCCAGCTCACCACTGCCTGGGGGGAGTTCCTACAATGAGCAGTTCTTC. The variable domain in full, completed from reference TRBV18 and TRBJ2-1, reads NAGVMQNPRHLVRRRGQEARLRCSPMKGHSHVYWYRQLPEEGLKFMVYLQKENIIDESGMPKERFSAEFPKEGPSILRIQQVVRGDSAAYFCASSPLPGGSSYNEQFFGPGTRLTVL.